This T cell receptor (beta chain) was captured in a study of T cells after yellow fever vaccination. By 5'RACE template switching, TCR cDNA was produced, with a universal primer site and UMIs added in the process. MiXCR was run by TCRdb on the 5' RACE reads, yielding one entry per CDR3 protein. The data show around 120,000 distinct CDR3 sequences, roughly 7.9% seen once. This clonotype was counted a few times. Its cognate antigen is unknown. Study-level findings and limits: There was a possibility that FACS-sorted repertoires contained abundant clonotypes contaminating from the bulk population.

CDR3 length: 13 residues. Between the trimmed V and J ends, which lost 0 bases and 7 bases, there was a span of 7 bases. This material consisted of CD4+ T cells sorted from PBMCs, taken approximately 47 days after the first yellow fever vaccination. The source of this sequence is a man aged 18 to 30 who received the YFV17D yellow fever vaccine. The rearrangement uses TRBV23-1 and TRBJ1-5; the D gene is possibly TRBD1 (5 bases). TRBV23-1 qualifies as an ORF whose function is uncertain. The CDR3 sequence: CASSQSWGQPQHF. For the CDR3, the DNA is TGCGCCAGCAGTCAATCTTGGGGGCAGCCCCAGCATTTT.